This TCR beta chain was obtained from a study of siplizumab effects on memory and regulatory T cells. On this clone itself: No antigen is known for it.

The CDR3 spans 14 residues. Germline V lookup: CDR1 MNHNS, CDR2 SASEGT. V lost 0 bases to trimming and J lost 2 bases, with 8 bases between them. Study-level findings and limits: Significant reduction of alloreactive sequences traceable to unstimulated CD4+ memory cells was observed with siplizumab. Phenotypic classification as naive or memory proved unattainable for roughly 75-97% of proliferating CD4+ or CD8+ clones. Where siplizumab was present, mappable alloreactive CD4+ clones averaged almost 70% Treg-derived, compared with less than 35% in controls.

The assay was immunoSEQ multiplex PCR, and TCRdb's table has in-frame clones only and misses some. The sample lists about 110,000 clones; just under 95% were seen once. The chain links TRBV6-1 to TRBJ2-7; possibly TRBD1 or TRBD2 for D (5 bases each). This receptor was obtained from a human donor in good health. Sequences were obtained from CD4+ T cells sorted from blood. This CDR3 reads CASSEAGDPYEQYF. The CDR3 region has the DNA TGTGCCAGCAGTGAAGCGGGGGACCCCTACGAGCAGTACTTC.